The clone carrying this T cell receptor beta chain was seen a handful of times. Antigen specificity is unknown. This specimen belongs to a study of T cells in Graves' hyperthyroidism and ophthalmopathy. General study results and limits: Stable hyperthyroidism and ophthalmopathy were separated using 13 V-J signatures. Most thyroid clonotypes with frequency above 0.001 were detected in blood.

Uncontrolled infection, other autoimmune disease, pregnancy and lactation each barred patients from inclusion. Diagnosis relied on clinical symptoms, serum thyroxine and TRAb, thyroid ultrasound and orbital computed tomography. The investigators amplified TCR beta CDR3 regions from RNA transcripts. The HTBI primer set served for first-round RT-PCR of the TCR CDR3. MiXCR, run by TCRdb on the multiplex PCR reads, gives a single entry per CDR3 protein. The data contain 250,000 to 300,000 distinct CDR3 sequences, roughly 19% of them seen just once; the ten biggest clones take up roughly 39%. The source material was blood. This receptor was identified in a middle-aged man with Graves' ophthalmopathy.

The CDR3 sequence is CASSVVRGENNEQFF. DNA of the CDR3: TGCGCCAGCAGCGTGGTTCGCGGAGAAAACAATGAGCAGTTCTTC. The chain employs TRBV10-2 and TRBJ2-1; D is uncertain. Germline V gene lookup returns CDR1 WSHSY and CDR2 SAAADI. Trimming shortened V by 6 bases and J by 5 bases, and 17 bases separated the two germline ends. This CDR3 comprises 15 residues.